A selection of T cell receptor beta chains follows, all from one sample in a study of T cell repertoires in cytomegalovirus infection. TCRdb reprocessed the reads via MiXCR and lists one record per CDR3 protein. The table shows about 770,000 distinct CDR3 sequences, with 25% to 35% occurring only once. Their specific antigens are unknown. Sequenced material: cultured CD8+ T cells from PBMCs, taken from culture after CMV antigen stimulation. The origin of the receptors is a human donor in good health (CMV status not recorded). Some clones in this sample may be carry-over from other donors' samples. CDR3s include the opening cysteine and the closing phenylalanine or tryptophan. The order of the fields is D gene, J gene, V gene, clone size, CDR3 DNA, CDR3 protein. The D gene is left open where the match is weak. Rows may omit the clone size; those that give it use once, few, many or a size class.

- | TRBJ2-3 | TRBV7-2 | - | TGTGCCAGCAGCCGAGGGAATGGGGTGGAAGATACGCAGTATTTT | CASSRGNGVEDTQYF
- | TRBJ2-5 | TRBV19 | - | TGTGCCAGTAGTGCATTCCTGATGGGGGCCCAAGAGACCCAGTACTTC | CASSAFLMGAQETQYF
TRBD2 | TRBJ2-1 | TRBV6-5 | - | TGTGCCAGCAGTTACGGTAGCGGGGGCCCCCTCAATGAGCAGTTCTTC | CASSYGSGGPLNEQFF
- | TRBJ1-2 | TRBV19 | few | TGTGCCAGTAGTATAAACTTGGGCACGGGCTATGGCTACACCTTC | CASSINLGTGYGYTF
TRBD1 | TRBJ1-1 | TRBV7-6 | many | TGTGCCAGCAGCTTAGGACAGGGGATGAACACTGAAGCTTTCTTT | CASSLGQGMNTEAFF
- | TRBJ1-3 | TRBV19 | few | TGTGCCACCCTAAGGGGGGTCGGAAACACCATATATTTT | CATLRGVGNTIYF
TRBD1 | TRBJ2-1 | TRBV5-6 | - | TGTGCCAGCAGCTCGCTGGGACAGATAGACAATGAGCAGTTCTTC | CASSSLGQIDNEQFF
TRBD1 | TRBJ2-1 | TRBV6-6 | - | TGTGCCAGCAGTCGTTCCGCAGGGGGAACCTACAATGAGCAGTTCTTC | CASSRSAGGTYNEQFF
- | TRBJ1-5 | TRBV24-1 | - | TGTGCCACCAGTGAAATGGGGCTCGACCAGCCCCAGCATTTT | CATSEMGLDQPQHF
- | TRBJ1-5 | TRBV4-1 | - | TGCGCCAGCAGCCAAGGCGGGCGGTTAGATCAGCCCCAGCATTTT | CASSQGGRLDQPQHF
- | TRBJ2-2 | TRBV4-3 | few | TGCGCCAGCAGCCAAGATTGGGGCCTGGGGATTGCCGGGGAGCTGTTTTTT | CASSQDWGLGIAGELFF
- | TRBJ2-1 | TRBV12-3/TRBV12-4 | few | TGTGCCAGCAGTTTAGGGAGCACTCGCGTACATGAGCAGTTCTTC | CASSLGSTRVHEQFF
- | TRBJ2-3 | TRBV7-9 | - | TGTGCCAGCACCTCGCTTCGGGAAACCCTCACAGATACGCAGTATTTT | CASTSLRETLTDTQYF
- | TRBJ2-1 | TRBV7-3 | - | TGTGCCAGCAGCCTAGGGGCCGGGGCCGGGGACAATGAGCAGTTCTTC | CASSLGAGAGDNEQFF
- | TRBJ2-1 | TRBV7-8 | - | TGTGCCAGCAGCCAACCCGGGGACTACAATGAGCAGTTCTTC | CASSQPGDYNEQFF
TRBD1 | TRBJ1-5 | TRBV15 | - | TGTGCCACCAGCAACCCGGGACAGAAGAATAGCAATCAGCCCCAGCATTTT | CATSNPGQKNSNQPQHF
- | TRBJ1-2 | TRBV27 | - | TGTGCCAGCAGTTGGAAGGCTACATACTCAAGCTACACCTTC | CASSWKATYSSYTF
- | TRBJ1-6 | TRBV15 | - | TGTGCCACCAGCAGATCGCGGTCGCCCCTCCACTTT | CATSRSRSPLHF
- | TRBJ2-3 | TRBV25-1 | - | TGTGCCAGCAGTGCCCCGTGGCAGGGAAGGGACACGCAGTATTTT | CASSAPWQGRDTQYF
- | TRBJ2-3 | TRBV7-9 | many | TGTGCCAGCAGCTTAGACGTACGCGGCACAGATACGCAGTATTTT | CASSLDVRGTDTQYF
TRBD2 | TRBJ2-2 | TRBV6-5 | - | TGTGCCAGCAGGGGACTAGCGGGGATGAACACCGGGGAGCTGTTTTTT | CASRGLAGMNTGELFF
- | TRBJ1-5 | TRBV4-2 | - | TGTGCCAGCAGCCAAGAGGAAAGGGGGAGTCAGCCCCAGCATTTT | CASSQEERGSQPQHF
- | TRBJ1-2 | TRBV5-6 | - | TGTGCCAGCAGCATACTCCTCGAGAATTCCCCTCCTGGCTACACCTTC | CASSILLENSPPGYTF
- | TRBJ2-3 | TRBV28 | few | TGTGCCAGCAGTCCGGACGTCGTAAGCACAGATACGCAGTATTTT | CASSPDVVSTDTQYF
- | TRBJ2-1 | TRBV3-1 | - | TGTGCCAGCAGCGGGTCCGGGACCACAAACTACAATGAGCAGTTCTTC | CASSGSGTTNYNEQFF
- | TRBJ1-6 | TRBV27 | - | TGTGCCAGTCGGGGGGGGGGATATAATTCACCCCTCCACTTT | CASRGGGYNSPLHF
- | TRBJ1-1 | TRBV4-2 | - | TGTGCCAGCAGCCAGCGTACAGGGAGCACTGAAGCTTTCTTT | CASSQRTGSTEAFF
TRBD1 | TRBJ1-1 | TRBV3-1 | - | TGTGCCAGCAGCCAAGAAGCCTGGGACAGGAACACTGAAGCTTTCTTT | CASSQEAWDRNTEAFF
- | TRBJ2-1 | TRBV6-2/TRBV6-3 | few | TGTGCCAGCAGTTACTCGCCCGGCTCCTACAATGAGCAGTTCTTC | CASSYSPGSYNEQFF
- | TRBJ1-1 | TRBV25-1 | many | TGTGCCAGCACAGGAAGGGGGTCGAACACTGAAGCTTTCTTT | CASTGRGSNTEAFF
- | TRBJ1-4 | TRBV15 | - | TGTGCCACCGAGGAAACCTTTGGATCGGGGGAAAAACTGTTTTTT | CATEETFGSGEKLFF
TRBD2 | TRBJ2-7 | TRBV4-1 | - | TGCGCCAGCAGGGAGATTGGGGGGGCCTACGAGCAGTACTTC | CASREIGGAYEQYF
- | TRBJ2-2 | TRBV24-1 | once | TGTGCCACCAGTGATACCTACACCGGGGAGCTGTTTTTT | CATSDTYTGELFF
- | TRBJ1-4 | TRBV12-5 | - | TGTGCTAGTGGTTTCGGGACGGAGGATCCTGCAACTAATGAAAAACTGTTTTTT | CASGFGTEDPATNEKLFF
TRBD1 | TRBJ1-1 | TRBV27 | - | TGTGCCAGCAGTAGGGGGCCAGGGCTTGGGGTCACTGAAGCTTTCTTT | CASSRGPGLGVTEAFF
- | TRBJ1-5 | TRBV2 | few | TGTGCCAGCAGTGAAAGGGCAGGGGCTGGACAGCCCCAGCATTTT | CASSERAGAGQPQHF
- | TRBJ2-3 | TRBV27 | - | TGTGCCAGTTCCCTTTTCGGAATAACGACAGATACGCAGTATTTT | CASSLFGITTDTQYF